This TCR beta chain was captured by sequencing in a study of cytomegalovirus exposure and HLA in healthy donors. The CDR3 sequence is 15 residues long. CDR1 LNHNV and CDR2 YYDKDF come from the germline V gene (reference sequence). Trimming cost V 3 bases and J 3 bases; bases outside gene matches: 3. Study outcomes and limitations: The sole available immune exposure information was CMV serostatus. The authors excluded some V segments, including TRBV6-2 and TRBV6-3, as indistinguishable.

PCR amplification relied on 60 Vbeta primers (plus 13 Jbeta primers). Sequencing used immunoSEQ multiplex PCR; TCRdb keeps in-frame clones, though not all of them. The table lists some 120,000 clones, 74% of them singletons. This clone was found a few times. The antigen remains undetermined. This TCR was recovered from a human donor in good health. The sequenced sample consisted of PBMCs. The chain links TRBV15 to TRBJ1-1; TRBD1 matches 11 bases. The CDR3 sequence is CATSRDRGLDTEAFF. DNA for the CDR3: TGTGCCACCAGCAGGGACAGGGGGCTGGACACTGAAGCTTTCTTT.